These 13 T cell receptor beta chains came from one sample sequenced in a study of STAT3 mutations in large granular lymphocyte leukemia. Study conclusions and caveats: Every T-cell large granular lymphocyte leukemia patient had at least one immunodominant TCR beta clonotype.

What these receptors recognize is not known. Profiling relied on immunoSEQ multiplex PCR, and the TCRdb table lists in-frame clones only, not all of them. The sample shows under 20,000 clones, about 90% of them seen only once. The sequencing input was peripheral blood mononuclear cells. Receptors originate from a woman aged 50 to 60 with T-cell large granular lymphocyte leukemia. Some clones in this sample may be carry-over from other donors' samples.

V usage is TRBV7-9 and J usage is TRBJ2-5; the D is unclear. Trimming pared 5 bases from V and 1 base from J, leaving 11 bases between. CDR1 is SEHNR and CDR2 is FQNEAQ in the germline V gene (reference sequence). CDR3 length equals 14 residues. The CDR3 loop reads CASSVDGRQETQYF. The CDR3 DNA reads TGTGCCAGCAGCGTTGATGGACGCCAAGAGACCCAGTACTTC.

For the CDR3, the DNA is TGCGCCAGCAGCTTGACCGGGGGCAGCCTTAATGAAAAACTGTTTTTT. It translates to CASSLTGGSLNEKLFF. The chain uses TRBV5-1 and TRBJ1-4, with D possibly being TRBD1 (6 bases). Germline loops: CDR1 SGHRS, CDR2 YFSETQ. Trimming removed 1 base from V and 4 bases from J, with 14 bases in between. The CDR3 is made up of 16 amino acids.

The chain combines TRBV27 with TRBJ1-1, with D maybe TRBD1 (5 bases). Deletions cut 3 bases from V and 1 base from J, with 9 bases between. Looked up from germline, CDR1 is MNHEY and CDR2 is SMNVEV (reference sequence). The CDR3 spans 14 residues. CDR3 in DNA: TGTGCCAGCAGTTTTTCAGGGACGAACACTGAAGCTTTCTTT. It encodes CASSFSGTNTEAFF.

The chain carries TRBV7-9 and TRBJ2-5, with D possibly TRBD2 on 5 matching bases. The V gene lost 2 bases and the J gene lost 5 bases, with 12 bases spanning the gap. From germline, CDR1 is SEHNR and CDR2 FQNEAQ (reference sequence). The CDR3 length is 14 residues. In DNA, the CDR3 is TGTGCCAGCAGCTTACTCGGGGTTGGCGAGACCCAGTACTTC. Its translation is CASSLLGVGETQYF.

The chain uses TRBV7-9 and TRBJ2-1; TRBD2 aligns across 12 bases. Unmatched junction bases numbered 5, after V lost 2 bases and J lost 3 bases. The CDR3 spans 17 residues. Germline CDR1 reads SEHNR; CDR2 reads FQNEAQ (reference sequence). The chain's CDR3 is CASSLTLAGGHYNEQFF. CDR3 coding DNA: TGTGCCAGCAGCTTAACCCTAGCGGGAGGGCACTACAATGAGCAGTTCTTC.

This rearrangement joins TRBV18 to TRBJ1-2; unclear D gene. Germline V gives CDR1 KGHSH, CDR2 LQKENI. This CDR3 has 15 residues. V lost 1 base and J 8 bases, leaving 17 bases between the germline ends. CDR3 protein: CASSPQNGLTAGYTF. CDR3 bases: TGTGCCAGCTCACCACAGAATGGGCTCACGGCGGGCTACACCTTC.

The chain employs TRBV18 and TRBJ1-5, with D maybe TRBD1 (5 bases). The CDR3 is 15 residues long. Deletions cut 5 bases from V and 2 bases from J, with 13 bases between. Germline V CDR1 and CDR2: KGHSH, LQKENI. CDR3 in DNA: TGTGCCAGCTCAGCCCGCATGGGGGGCAATCAGCCCCAGCATTTT. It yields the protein CASSARMGGNQPQHF. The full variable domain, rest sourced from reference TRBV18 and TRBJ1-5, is NAGVMQNPRHLVRRRGQEARLRCSPMKGHSHVYWYRQLPEEGLKFMVYLQKENIIDESGMPKERFSAEFPKEGPSILRIQQVVRGDSAAYFCASSARMGGNQPQHFGDGTRLSIL.

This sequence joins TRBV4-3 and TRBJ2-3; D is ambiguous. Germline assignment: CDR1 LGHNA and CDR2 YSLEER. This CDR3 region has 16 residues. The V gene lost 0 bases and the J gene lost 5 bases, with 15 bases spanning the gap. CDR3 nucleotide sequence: TGCGCCAGCAGCCAAGATCTAGGCCTGTTGTTAGATACGCAGTATTTT. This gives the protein CASSQDLGLLLDTQYF.

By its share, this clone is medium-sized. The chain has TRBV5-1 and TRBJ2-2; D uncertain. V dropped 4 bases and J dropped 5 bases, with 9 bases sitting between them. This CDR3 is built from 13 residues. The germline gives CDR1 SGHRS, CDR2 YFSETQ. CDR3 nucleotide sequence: TGCGCCAGCAGCAAGTATACGACCGGGGAGCTGTTTTTT. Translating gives CASSKYTTGELFF.

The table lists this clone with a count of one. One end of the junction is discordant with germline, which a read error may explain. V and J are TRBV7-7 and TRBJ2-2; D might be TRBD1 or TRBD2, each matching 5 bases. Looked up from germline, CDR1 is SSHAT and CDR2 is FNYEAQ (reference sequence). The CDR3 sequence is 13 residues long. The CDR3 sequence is CASSFRGAGELFF. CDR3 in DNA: TGTGCTAGCAGCTTTCGAGGGGCCGGGGAGCTGTTTTTT.

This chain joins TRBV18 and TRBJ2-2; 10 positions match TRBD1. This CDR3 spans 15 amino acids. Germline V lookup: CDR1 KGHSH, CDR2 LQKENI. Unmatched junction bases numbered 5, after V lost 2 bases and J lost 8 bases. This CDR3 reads CASSPDRGPSGELFF. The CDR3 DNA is TGTGCCAGCTCACCAGACAGGGGGCCGTCGGGGGAGCTGTTTTTT.

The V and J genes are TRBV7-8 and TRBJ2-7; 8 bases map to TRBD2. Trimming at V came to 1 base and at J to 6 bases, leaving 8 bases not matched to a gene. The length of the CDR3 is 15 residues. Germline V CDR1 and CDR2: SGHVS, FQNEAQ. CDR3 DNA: TGTGCCAGCAGCTTAGGGGCTAGCGGGCTAGGCGAGCAGTACTTC. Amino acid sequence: CASSLGASGLGEQYF.

The DNA for the CDR3 is TGTGCCAGCAGCTTGCGGGAGGGACAGGGGATTGGCTACACCTTC. It is translated as CASSLREGQGIGYTF. The chain employs TRBV5-5 and TRBJ1-2, with TRBD1 identical over 10 bases. This CDR3 comprises 15 residues. V was pared by 1 base and J by 7 bases, with 7 bases of the junction left unmatched. Germline-derived CDR1 and CDR2 are SGHKS and YYEKEE (reference sequence).